Below, 27 T cell receptor beta chains from the same sample are listed, as sequenced in a study of vaccination and CD4 T cells after COVID-19. Their antigen targets remain unknown. As to treatment: approximately 9-day PBMC culture with coronavirus spike peptide pools or control peptides (ViraFEST assay). The Oncomine TCR Beta short-read assay was applied to DNA of cultured CD4+ T cells. TCRdb processed the PCR reads anew with MiXCR; each CDR3 protein has one entry. The table has roughly 12,000 distinct CDR3 sequences, 35% to 50% seen once. Material: cultured CD4+ T cells from blood. The source of these receptors is a human donor with COVID-19.

The chain employs TRBV6-2 or TRBV6-3 and TRBJ1-1; the match to TRBD1 covers 8 bases. Germline CDR1 reads MNHEY; CDR2 reads SVGEGT. This CDR3 region has 12 residues. V gave up 8 bases and J gave up 8 bases; unmatched junction bases: 7. CDR3 nucleotides: TGTGCCAGCTCCAGGGGGCTGCGGGAAGCTTTCTTT. Translating gives CASSRGLREAFF.

The rearrangement links TRBV19 to TRBJ2-2; D gene ambiguous. Per germline, CDR1 LNHDA and CDR2 SQIVND (reference sequence). Deletions cut 2 bases from V and 6 bases from J, with 7 bases between. This CDR3 is 13 amino acids long. DNA of the CDR3: TGTGCCAGTAGTATAAAGGTAGCCGGGGAGCTGTTTTTT. Translation gives CASSIKVAGELFF.

This rearrangement joins TRBV19 to TRBJ2-2, with a possible D match to TRBD1 (6 bases). The CDR3 has 14 residues. Germline loops: CDR1 LNHDA, CDR2 SQIVND (reference sequence). Between the trimmed V and J ends, which lost 5 bases and 1 base, there was a span of 8 bases. The CDR3 region has the DNA TGTGCCAGTAGTCGGGACAAGAACACCGGGGAGCTGTTTTTT. Translating gives CASSRDKNTGELFF.

The CDR3 spells CAIRALQGRNTIYF. CDR3 in DNA: TGTGCCATCAGGGCTCTGCAGGGGAGAAACACCATATATTTT. The V call is TRBV10-3, the J call TRBJ1-3, with D perhaps matching TRBD1 (6 bases). The germline V and J ends were trimmed by 6 bases and 5 bases, with 14 bases remaining between them. The CDR3 extends over 14 amino acids. CDR1 is ENHRY, CDR2 SYGVKD, per germline.

This chain uses TRBV7-2 with TRBJ2-7, with TRBD1 identical over 7 bases. The germline gives CDR1 SGHTA, CDR2 FQGNSA. There are 13 residues in the CDR3. The V and J ends lost 5 bases and 2 bases, in that order; junction bases with no gene match: 3. CDR3 DNA sequence: TGTGCCAGCAGCCGGCAGGGGGCCTACGAGCAGTACTTC. It specifies CASSRQGAYEQYF.

This clonotype turned up a few times. The chain couples TRBV20-1 to TRBJ1-1; D is perhaps TRBD1 (6 bases). Looked up from germline, CDR1 is DFQATT and CDR2 is SNEGSKA (reference sequence). The germline V and J ends were trimmed by 2 bases and 0 bases, with 10 bases remaining between them. The CDR3 spans 14 residues. CDR3 sequence (DNA): TGCAGTGCTAGACCGGGACATCTGAACACTGAAGCTTTCTTT. Translating gives CSARPGHLNTEAFF.

The chain recombines TRBV6-2 or TRBV6-3 with TRBJ1-2; no clear D. This CDR3 contains 12 residues. V was cut by 8 bases and J by 4 bases, with 11 bases left in between. Germline values: CDR1 MNHEY, CDR2 SVGEGT. The CDR3 loop is CASADKIYGYTF. The CDR3 coding sequence is TGTGCCAGCGCAGACAAGATCTATGGCTACACCTTC.

The CDR3 DNA sequence: TGTGCCAGCAGCTACGGGACGAACACTGAAGCTTTCTTT. It encodes CASSYGTNTEAFF. The rearrangement uses TRBV28 and TRBJ1-1; D may be TRBD1 (5 bases). The CDR3 is 13 residues long. The V gene lost 6 bases and the J gene lost 1 base, with 9 bases spanning the gap. Germline V lookup: CDR1 MDHEN, CDR2 SYDVKM.

The DNA for the CDR3 is TGTGCCAGCAGTTTAGGGACAGAGGGAAACACCATATATTTT. Its translation is CASSLGTEGNTIYF. The chain uses TRBV12-3 or TRBV12-4 and TRBJ1-3; possible D gene TRBD1, 6 bases. This CDR3 has 14 residues. The germline V and J ends were trimmed by 1 base and 4 bases, with 8 bases remaining between them.

The chain employs TRBV30 and TRBJ1-6, with no clear D. Per the germline V gene, CDR1 is GTSNPN and CDR2 is SVGIG (reference sequence). Trimming removed 8 bases from V and 6 bases from J, with 14 bases in between. CDR3 length equals 13 residues. Here the CDR3 DNA reads TGTGCCGGTGGGTGGCAGACTAATTCACCCCTCCACTTT. Translated, it gives CAGGWQTNSPLHF.

This chain connects TRBV20-1 to TRBJ1-1, with D maybe TRBD1 (6 bases). This CDR3 region has 15 residues. The V end lost 0 bases, the J end lost 1 base, and 12 bases lay between the germline ends. Germline V gives CDR1 DFQATT, CDR2 SNEGSKA (reference sequence). CDR3 DNA: TGCAGTGCTAGAGAGGGCGGGGGGCAGAACACTGAAGCTTTCTTT. Amino acid sequence: CSAREGGGQNTEAFF.

The rearrangement links TRBV6-2 or TRBV6-3 to TRBJ1-6; weak D call: TRBD1 (5 bases). The V gene lost 2 bases and the J gene lost 6 bases, with 14 bases spanning the gap. Germline lookup yields CDR1 MNHEY and CDR2 SVGEGT. This CDR3 has 16 amino acids. CDR3 residues: CASSYAGRTLNSPLHF. CDR3 nucleotides: TGTGCCAGCAGTTACGCGGGGCGAACCCTTAATTCACCCCTCCACTTT.

The chain couples TRBV10-3 to TRBJ1-3, with D possibly being TRBD1 (6 bases). V gave up 3 bases and J gave up 4 bases, with 16 bases separating them. CDR3 size: 16 residues. Germline-derived CDR1 and CDR2 are ENHRY and SYGVKD. CDR3 nucleotides: TGTGCCATCAGTGACCCGGGGGGCATAAGGGGAAACACCATATATTTT. This codes for CAISDPGGIRGNTIYF.

This clonotype was counted only a few times. J is TRBJ2-7 and V is TRBV7-2; D tentatively reads TRBD1 or TRBD2 (5 bases each). The CDR3 is 15 residues long. V dropped 1 base and J dropped 4 bases, with 14 bases sitting between them. Germline V gene sequence: CDR1 SGHTA, CDR2 FQGNSA. CDR3 coding DNA: TGTGCCAGCAGCTTAGGGGGGACCGCTTTTTACGAGCAGTACTTC. It yields the protein CASSLGGTAFYEQYF.

This clonotype came up a few times. J is TRBJ2-5 and V is TRBV11-3; D is perhaps TRBD1 (6 bases). The CDR3 is 14 residues long. Germline loops: CDR1 SGHNT, CDR2 YENEEA. Trimming left V 5 bases short and J 5 bases short, with 15 bases between. The CDR3 reads CASSLHQGWETQYF. Written as DNA, the CDR3 is TGTGCCAGCAGCCTACACCAGGGGTGGGAGACCCAGTACTTC.

The V and J genes are TRBV6-5 and TRBJ2-7, with TRBD1 matching over 7 bases. Germline V gene lookup returns CDR1 MNHEY and CDR2 SVGAGI. CDR3 length equals 15 residues. Unmatched junction bases numbered 8, after V lost 0 bases and J lost 6 bases. The CDR3 DNA reads TGTGCCAGCAGTTACTCGCGACAGGGTAGAAGCGAGCAGTACTTC. It encodes CASSYSRQGRSEQYF.

The chain uses TRBV2 and TRBJ1-6; 10 bases fit TRBD1. The germline V gene encodes CDR1 SNHLY and CDR2 FYNNEI. Trimming took 4 bases from V and 13 from J; bases not matched to a gene: 10. The CDR3 length is 15 residues. The DNA of the CDR3 is TGTGCCAGCAGTGGTACTGGGACAGGGGTATTTCCCCTCCACTTT. It translates to CASSGTGTGVFPLHF.

The chain is built from TRBV6-1 and TRBJ2-1; TRBD2 matches at 10 bases. CDR1 is MNHNS and CDR2 is SASEGT in the germline V gene. With 6 bases clipped from V and 5 bases from J, the junction kept 7 bases outside the gene matches. The CDR3 extends over 15 amino acids. In DNA form, the CDR3 reads TGTGCCAGCAGGAATAGCGGGGGGTACGACAATGAGCAGTTCTTC. This codes for CASRNSGGYDNEQFF.

The chain links TRBV7-2 to TRBJ2-7; 8 bases agree with TRBD1. The germline V gene has CDR1 SGHTA and CDR2 FQGNSA. This CDR3 is built from 15 residues. Unmatched junction bases numbered 1, after V lost 0 bases and J lost 0 bases. CDR3 nucleotide sequence: TGTGCCAGCAGCTTAGCGGGACAGGTCTCCTACGAGCAGTACTTC. Its translation: CASSLAGQVSYEQYF.

This sequence joins TRBV12-3 or TRBV12-4 and TRBJ1-2; tentatively, D is TRBD1 (5 bases). The V gene lost 3 bases and the J gene lost 0 bases, with 11 bases spanning the gap. The CDR3 contains 15 residues. The CDR3 sequence: CASSLFEGTNYGYTF. CDR3 DNA sequence: TGTGCCAGCAGTTTGTTCGAGGGGACTAACTATGGCTACACCTTC.

The V call is TRBV4-2, the J call TRBJ2-7, with D perhaps matching TRBD1 (5 bases). This CDR3 spans 14 amino acids. V lost 1 base to trimming and J lost 2 bases, with 9 bases between them. Germline loops: CDR1 LGHNA, CDR2 YNFKEQ. The CDR3, as DNA: TGTGCCAGCAGCCAAGGGCAGGGCACCTACGAGCAGTACTTC. The encoded protein is CASSQGQGTYEQYF.

This clonotype was seen more than once but under ten times. The chain employs TRBV7-6 and TRBJ2-1; 16 bases match TRBD2. Germline V gene sequence: CDR1 SGHVS, CDR2 FNYEAQ. This CDR3 has 16 residues. V shed 5 bases and J 7 bases; nucleotides not matched to a gene: 5. CDR3 DNA: TGTGCCAGCAGCCAGGGACTAGCGGGGGGGACAAATGAGCAGTTCTTC. This codes for CASSQGLAGGTNEQFF.

The rearrangement joins TRBV5-1 to TRBJ2-7; 9 bases are shared with TRBD2. The germline V gene encodes CDR1 SGHRS and CDR2 YFSETQ. The CDR3 is 16 residues long. With V trimmed by 4 bases and J by 3 bases, 11 bases remained unmatched. In DNA, the CDR3 is TGCGCCAGCAGCGGGGTAGCGGGGGACAAATACTACGAGCAGTACTTC. Amino acid sequence: CASSGVAGDKYYEQYF.

The V and J genes are TRBV6-5 and TRBJ2-1; TRBD2 matches 8 bases. Germline V CDR1 and CDR2: MNHEY, SVGAGI. The ends lost 3 bases at V and 11 bases at J; junction bases unmatched: 12. The CDR3 spans 15 residues. The CDR3 DNA sequence: TGTGCCAGCAGTTATTCGACCGGGACTAGGGGCAAGCAGTTCTTC. It codes for CASSYSTGTRGKQFF.

The CDR3 is CASSAHQGGTSYEQYF. The CDR3 DNA reads TGTGCCAGCAGTGCCCATCAGGGGGGGACGTCCTACGAGCAGTACTTC. The J gene is TRBJ2-7, the V gene TRBV28; D might be TRBD1 or TRBD2, each matching 7 bases. Germline CDR1 and CDR2: MDHEN and SYDVKM. V lost 5 bases and J 1 base, leaving 18 bases between the germline ends. CDR3 size: 16 residues.

This clonotype has more than one count but fewer than ten. This sequence joins TRBV10-3 and TRBJ1-6; D gene unclear. Germline loops: CDR1 ENHRY, CDR2 SYGVKD. The V gene lost 4 bases and the J gene lost 3 bases, with 1 base spanning the gap. This CDR3 is built from 12 residues. The CDR3 bases are TGTGCCATCAGTGGCTATAATTCACCCCTCCACTTT. This gives the protein CAISGYNSPLHF.

This clonotype was detected only a few times. The CDR3 sequence is CAITTSQNTYEQYF. The CDR3 DNA reads TGTGCCATCACCACGTCCCAAAATACCTACGAGCAGTACTTC. The chain couples TRBV10-3 to TRBJ2-7, with D uncertain. The CDR3 covers 14 residues. Per the germline V gene, CDR1 is ENHRY and CDR2 is SYGVKD. V was trimmed by 7 bases and J by 2 bases, leaving 15 bases between them.